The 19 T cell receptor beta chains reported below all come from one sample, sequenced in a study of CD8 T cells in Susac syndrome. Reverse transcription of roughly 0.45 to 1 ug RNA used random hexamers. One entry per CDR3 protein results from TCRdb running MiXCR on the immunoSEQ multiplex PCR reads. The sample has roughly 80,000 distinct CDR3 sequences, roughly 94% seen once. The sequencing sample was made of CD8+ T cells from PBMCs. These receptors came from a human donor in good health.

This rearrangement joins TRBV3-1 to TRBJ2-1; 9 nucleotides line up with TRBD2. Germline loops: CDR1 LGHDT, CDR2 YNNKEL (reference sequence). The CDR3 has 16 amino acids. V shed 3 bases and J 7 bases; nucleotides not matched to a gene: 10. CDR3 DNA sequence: TGTGCCAGCAGCCATGGAAGGGATCTAGCGGGAAATGAGCAGTTCTTC. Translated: CASSHGRDLAGNEQFF.

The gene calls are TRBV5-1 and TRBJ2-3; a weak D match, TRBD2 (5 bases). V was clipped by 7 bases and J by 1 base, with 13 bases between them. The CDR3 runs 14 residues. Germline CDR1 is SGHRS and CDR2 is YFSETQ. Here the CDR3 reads CASAGEGGTDTQYF. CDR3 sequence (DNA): TGCGCCAGCGCCGGTGAGGGAGGCACAGATACGCAGTATTTT.

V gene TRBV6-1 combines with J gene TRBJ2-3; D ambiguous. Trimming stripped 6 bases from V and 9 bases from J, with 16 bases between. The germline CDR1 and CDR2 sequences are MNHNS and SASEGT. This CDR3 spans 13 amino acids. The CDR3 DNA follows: TGTGCCAGCAGCCCCAGCGCGGAAGGAACGCAGTATTTT. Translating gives CASSPSAEGTQYF.

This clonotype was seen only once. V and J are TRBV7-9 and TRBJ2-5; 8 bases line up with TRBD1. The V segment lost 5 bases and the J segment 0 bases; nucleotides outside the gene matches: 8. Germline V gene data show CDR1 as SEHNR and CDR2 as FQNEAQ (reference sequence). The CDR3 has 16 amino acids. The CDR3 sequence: CASSPRQGIHQETQYF. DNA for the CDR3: TGTGCCAGCAGCCCAAGACAGGGGATCCACCAAGAGACCCAGTACTTC.

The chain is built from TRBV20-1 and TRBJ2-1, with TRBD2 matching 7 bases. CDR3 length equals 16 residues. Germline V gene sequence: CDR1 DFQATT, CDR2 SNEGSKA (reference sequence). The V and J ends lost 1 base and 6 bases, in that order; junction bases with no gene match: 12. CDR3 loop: CSARVGGTIGSNEQFF. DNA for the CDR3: TGCAGTGCTAGAGTCGGGGGGACTATTGGTTCCAATGAGCAGTTCTTC.

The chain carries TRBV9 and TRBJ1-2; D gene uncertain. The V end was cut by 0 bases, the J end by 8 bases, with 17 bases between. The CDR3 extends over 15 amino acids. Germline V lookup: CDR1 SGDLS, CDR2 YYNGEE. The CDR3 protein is CASSVEVSIGRGYTF. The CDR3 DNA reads TGTGCCAGCAGCGTAGAGGTCTCTATTGGGCGAGGCTACACCTTC.

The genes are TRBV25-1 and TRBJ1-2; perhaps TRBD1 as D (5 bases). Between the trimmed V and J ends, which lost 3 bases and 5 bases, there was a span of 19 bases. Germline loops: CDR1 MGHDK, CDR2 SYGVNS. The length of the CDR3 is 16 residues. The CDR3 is CASSDPAFGREYGYTF. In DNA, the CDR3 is TGTGCCAGCAGTGATCCTGCTTTCGGCAGGGAGTATGGCTACACCTTC.

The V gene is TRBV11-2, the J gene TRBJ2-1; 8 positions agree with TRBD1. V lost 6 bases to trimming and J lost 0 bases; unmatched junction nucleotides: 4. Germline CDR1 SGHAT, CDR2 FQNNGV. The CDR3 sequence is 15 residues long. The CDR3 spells CASRGQGASYNEQFF. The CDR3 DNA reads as TGTGCCAGCAGGGGTCAGGGGGCCTCCTACAATGAGCAGTTCTTC.

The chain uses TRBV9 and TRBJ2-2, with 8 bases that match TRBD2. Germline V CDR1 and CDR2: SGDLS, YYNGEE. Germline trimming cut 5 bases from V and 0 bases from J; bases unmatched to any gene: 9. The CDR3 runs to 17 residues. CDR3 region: CASRESSAGANTGELFF. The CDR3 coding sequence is TGTGCCAGCAGGGAGTCGTCAGCGGGAGCGAACACCGGGGAGCTGTTTTTT.

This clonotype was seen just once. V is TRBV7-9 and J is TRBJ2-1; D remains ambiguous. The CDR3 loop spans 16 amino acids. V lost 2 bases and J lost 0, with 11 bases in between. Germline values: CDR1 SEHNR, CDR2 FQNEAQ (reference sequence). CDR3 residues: CASSLKTESSYNEQFF. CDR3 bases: TGTGCCAGCAGCTTAAAGACGGAGAGCTCCTACAATGAGCAGTTCTTC.

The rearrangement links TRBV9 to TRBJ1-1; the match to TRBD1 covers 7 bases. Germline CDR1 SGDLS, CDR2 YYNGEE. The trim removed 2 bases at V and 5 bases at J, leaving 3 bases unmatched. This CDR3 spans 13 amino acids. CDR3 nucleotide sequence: TGTGCCAGCAGCGTGGAGGGGGCGACTGAAGCTTTCTTT. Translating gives CASSVEGATEAFF.

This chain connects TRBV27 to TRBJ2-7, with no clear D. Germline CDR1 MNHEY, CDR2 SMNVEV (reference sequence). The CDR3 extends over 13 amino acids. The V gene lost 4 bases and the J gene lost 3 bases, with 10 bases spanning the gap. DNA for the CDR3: TGTGCCAGCAGTTGGAAACAGAACTACGAGCAGTACGTC. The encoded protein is CASSWKQNYEQYV.

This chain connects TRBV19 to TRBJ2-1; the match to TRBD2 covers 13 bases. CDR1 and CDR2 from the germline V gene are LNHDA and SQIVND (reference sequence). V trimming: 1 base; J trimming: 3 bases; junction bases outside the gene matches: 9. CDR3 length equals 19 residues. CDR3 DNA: TGTGCCAGTAGTATAGCGGCACTAGCGGGGGGGAAACTCTACAATGAGCAGTTCTTC. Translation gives CASSIAALAGGKLYNEQFF.

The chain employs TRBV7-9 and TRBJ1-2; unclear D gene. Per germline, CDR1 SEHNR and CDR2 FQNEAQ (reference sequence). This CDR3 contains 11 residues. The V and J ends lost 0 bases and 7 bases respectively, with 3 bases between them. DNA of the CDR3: TGTGCCAGCAGCTTAGCGGCTGGCTACACCTTC. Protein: CASSLAAGYTF.

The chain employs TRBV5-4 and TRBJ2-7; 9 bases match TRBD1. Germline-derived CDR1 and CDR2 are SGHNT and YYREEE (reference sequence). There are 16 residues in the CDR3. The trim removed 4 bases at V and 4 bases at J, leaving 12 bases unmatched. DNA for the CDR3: TGTGCCAGCAGCCAGGACCGGGACAGGGCCGTTTACGAGCAGTACTTC. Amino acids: CASSQDRDRAVYEQYF.

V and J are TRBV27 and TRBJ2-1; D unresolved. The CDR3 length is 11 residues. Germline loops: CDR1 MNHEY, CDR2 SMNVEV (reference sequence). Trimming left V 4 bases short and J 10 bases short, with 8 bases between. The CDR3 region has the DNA TGTGCCAGCAGTTCCCCCCTGGAGCAGTTCTTC. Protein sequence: CASSSPLEQFF.

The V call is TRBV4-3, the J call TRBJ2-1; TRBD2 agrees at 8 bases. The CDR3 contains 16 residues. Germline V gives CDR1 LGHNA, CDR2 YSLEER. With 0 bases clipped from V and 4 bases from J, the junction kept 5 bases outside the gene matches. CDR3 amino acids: CASSQEWASGYNEQFF. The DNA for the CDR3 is TGCGCCAGCAGCCAAGAATGGGCTAGCGGGTACAATGAGCAGTTCTTC.

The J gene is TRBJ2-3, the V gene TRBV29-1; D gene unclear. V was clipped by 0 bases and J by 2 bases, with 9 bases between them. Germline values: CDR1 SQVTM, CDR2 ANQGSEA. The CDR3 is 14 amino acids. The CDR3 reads CSVEDRTDTDTQYF. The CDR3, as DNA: TGCAGCGTTGAAGATCGGACGGACACAGATACGCAGTATTTT.

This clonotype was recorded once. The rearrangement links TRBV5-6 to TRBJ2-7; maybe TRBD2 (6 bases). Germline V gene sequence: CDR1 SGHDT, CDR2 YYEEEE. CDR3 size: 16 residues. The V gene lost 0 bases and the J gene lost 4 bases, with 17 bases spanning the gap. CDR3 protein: CASSLDFSGDAYEQYV. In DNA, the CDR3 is TGTGCCAGCAGCTTGGATTTCTCGGGGGATGCATACGAGCAGTACGTC.